One sample yielded the 27 T cell receptor beta chains listed below, sequenced in a study of T cells in localized non-small cell lung cancer. Clones were read by immunoSEQ multiplex PCR, and TCRdb kept only the in-frame ones, dropping some. The table lists about 43,000 clones, around 90% of them singletons. The sequencing here drew on PBMCs, taken before any cancer treatment. Receptor source: a woman between 35 and 75 years old with stage II lung adenocarcinoma.

This sequence joins TRBV11-2 and TRBJ1-2; D remains unclear. The CDR3 runs to 13 residues. Germline lookup yields CDR1 SGHAT and CDR2 FQNNGV. Trimming cost V 1 base and J 7 bases, with 10 bases left between them. CDR3 DNA: TGTGCCAGCAGCTTAGGGAGGGTTTCTGGCTACACCTTC. Translating gives CASSLGRVSGYTF.

Remarks on this clone: Other DNA sequences within the sample encode an identical CDR3. This chain connects TRBV10-3 to TRBJ1-3; tentative D call: TRBD1 (5 bases). From germline, CDR1 is ENHRY and CDR2 SYGVKD. V was shortened by 3 bases and J by 4 bases, with 16 bases between the two germline ends. The CDR3 contains 16 residues. CDR3 sequence (DNA): TGTGCCATCAGTGAACACGGGGGATCGGTAGGAAACACCATATATTTT. Its protein product is CAISEHGGSVGNTIYF.

The chain joins TRBV14 to TRBJ2-7; tentative D call: TRBD1 (6 bases). The germline V gene encodes CDR1 SGHDN and CDR2 FVKESK. This CDR3 is built from 14 residues. Trimming cost V 3 bases and J 2 bases, with 11 bases left between them. The CDR3 coding sequence is TGTGCCAGCAGCCATATGGGGACACCCTACGAGCAGTACTTC. Encoded protein: CASSHMGTPYEQYF.

In the case of this clone: At one of its ends the junction is not consistent with the germline gene, which may arise from a read error. The rearrangement links TRBV28 to TRBJ1-1, with a tentative D call TRBD1 (6 bases). Germline assignment: CDR1 MDHEN and CDR2 SYDVKM. The CDR3 is 17 amino acids. The CDR3 coding sequence is TGTGCCAGCAGTTTTTTGACGGCAGGGGCTGTGAAGACTGAAGCTTTCTTT. Encoded protein: CASSFLTAGAVKTEAFF. The complete variable domain, with remaining parts taken from reference TRBV28 and TRBJ1-1, reads DVKVTQSSRYLVKRTGEKVFLECVQDMDHENMFWYRQDPGLGLRLIYFSYDVKMKEKGDIPEGYSVSREKKERFSLILESASTNQTSMYLCASSFLTAGAVKTEAFFGQGTRLTVV.

The CDR3 bases are TGTGCCAGCAGCTTCGGCGGGACAGGGAGGGCGAGCAATCAGCCCCAGCATTTT. Amino acid sequence: CASSFGGTGRASNQPQHF. The chain carries TRBV7-9 and TRBJ1-5, with 9 bases identical to TRBD1. Per the germline V gene, CDR1 is SEHNR and CDR2 is FQNEAQ (reference sequence). V dropped 3 bases and J dropped 1; count of bases not matched to a gene: 10. CDR3 length: 18 residues.

This chain uses TRBV7-3 with TRBJ2-3; D is unclear. CDR1 and CDR2 from the germline V gene are SGHTA and FQGTGA. The V end was cut by 2 bases, the J end by 0 bases, with 3 bases between. The CDR3 has 13 amino acids. The CDR3 here is CASSLQSTDTQYF. DNA of the CDR3: TGTGCCAGCAGCTTACAGAGCACAGATACGCAGTATTTT.

The gene calls are TRBV28 and TRBJ1-2; D is uncertain. From germline, CDR1 is MDHEN and CDR2 SYDVKM. The CDR3 length is 14 residues. V was shortened by 3 bases and J by 4 bases, with 12 bases between the two germline ends. The CDR3 nucleotides read TGTGCCAGCAGTTTGAGTTGGGGTGGCTATGGCTACACCTTC. Protein: CASSLSWGGYGYTF.

This clone was detected only once. V is TRBV29-1 and J is TRBJ2-5, with 7 bases lining up with TRBD1. The CDR3 length is 16 residues. Unmatched junction bases numbered 16, after V lost 6 bases and J lost 3 bases. The V gene's germline CDR1 is SQVTM and CDR2 ANQGSEA. CDR3 residues: CSVLPSRQGLEETQYF. The CDR3 coding sequence is TGCAGCGTCTTACCGAGTAGACAGGGATTGGAAGAGACCCAGTACTTC.

V and J are TRBV6-5 and TRBJ1-3; D perhaps matches TRBD1 (5 bases). Germline values: CDR1 MNHEY, CDR2 SVGAGI. This CDR3 is 15 amino acids long. V dropped 4 bases and J dropped 0 bases, with 10 bases sitting between them. CDR3 loop: CASSLGLNSGNTIYF. The CDR3 nucleotides are TGTGCCAGCAGTTTGGGACTGAACTCTGGAAACACCATATATTTT.

Only one count was recorded for this clone. The chain combines TRBV7-6 with TRBJ2-3; D is ambiguous. Looked up from germline, CDR1 is SGHVS and CDR2 is FNYEAQ. The CDR3 extends over 13 amino acids. The V end was cut by 3 bases, the J end by 1 base, with 5 bases between. The CDR3 DNA follows: TGTGCCAGCAGCTTGCCTCGCACAGATACGCAGTATTTT. It translates to CASSLPRTDTQYF.

The chain links TRBV2 to TRBJ1-4, with unresolved D. The CDR3 is 16 residues long. The V and J ends lost 2 bases and 8 bases respectively, with 18 bases between them. CDR1 and CDR2 (germline): SNHLY, FYNNEI. CDR3 nucleotides: TGTGCCAGCAGTGAAATCCCCGACCCGACGGTGGAAAAACTGTTTTTT. This sequence encodes CASSEIPDPTVEKLFF.

V usage is TRBV6-6 and J usage is TRBJ1-5; D call uncertain. The CDR3 sequence is 14 residues long. Trimming stripped 0 bases from V and 5 bases from J, with 8 bases between. Germline V gene lookup returns CDR1 MNHNY and CDR2 SVGAGI (reference sequence). Written as DNA, the CDR3 is TGTGCCAGCAGTTACTCGGGCCGAGATCAGCCCCAGCATTTT. Residues: CASSYSGRDQPQHF.

This clone was seen more than once but under ten times. V gene TRBV7-7 combines with J gene TRBJ1-3, with unresolved D. The V and J ends lost 2 bases and 4 bases respectively, with 12 bases between them. Germline values: CDR1 SSHAT, CDR2 FNYEAQ (reference sequence). The CDR3 consists of 15 residues. For the CDR3, the DNA is TGTGCCAGCAGCTTAAGTTCGACCCCAGGAAACACCATATATTTT. Translating it yields CASSLSSTPGNTIYF.

The chain is built from TRBV19 and TRBJ1-2, with 8 bases that match TRBD1. CDR3 length: 13 residues. Germline lookup yields CDR1 LNHDA and CDR2 SQIVND (reference sequence). With 9 bases clipped from V and 6 bases from J, the junction kept 9 bases outside the gene matches. CDR3 loop: CASQDREKDGYTF. Here the CDR3 DNA reads TGTGCCAGCCAGGACAGGGAAAAGGATGGCTACACCTTC.

This chain connects TRBV14 to TRBJ2-6, with a weak D call TRBD1 (5 bases). Germline values: CDR1 SGHDN, CDR2 FVKESK. Trimming shortened V by 5 bases and J by 2 bases, and 16 bases separated the two germline ends. The CDR3 contains 17 residues. The CDR3 DNA is TGTGCCAGCAGCTCTGACAGAGCAGACCCTGGGGCCAACGTCCTGACTTTC. Encoded protein: CASSSDRADPGANVLTF.

The genes are TRBV7-2 and TRBJ2-1; 7 bases fit TRBD2. Germline V gene lookup returns CDR1 SGHTA and CDR2 FQGNSA. CDR3 length: 14 amino acids. Germline trimming cut 3 bases from V and 6 bases from J; bases unmatched to any gene: 5. CDR3 loop: CASSLSGIPNEQFF. CDR3 coding DNA: TGTGCCAGCAGCTTGAGCGGGATCCCCAATGAGCAGTTCTTC.

This clone showed up just once. The chain has TRBV18 and TRBJ1-3; D remains unclear. Germline-derived CDR1 and CDR2 are KGHSH and LQKENI. The CDR3 runs 16 residues. V was pared by 0 bases and J by 8 bases, with 17 bases between. The CDR3 DNA reads as TGTGCCAGCTCACCACCCAGGAGACCCCTGTTGGACACCATATATTTT. Its translation: CASSPPRRPLLDTIYF.

The chain uses TRBV5-4 and TRBJ1-6, with 9 bases matching TRBD1. The CDR3 contains 15 residues. Germline V gene sequence: CDR1 SGHNT, CDR2 YYREEE (reference sequence). Trimming took 7 bases from V and 9 from J; bases not matched to a gene: 11. The CDR3 DNA reads TGTGCCAGCGGATTAGAAGGACAGGGGAGTTCACCCCTCCACTTT. It encodes CASGLEGQGSSPLHF.

V is TRBV7-3 and J is TRBJ2-5; D unclear. The V gene's germline CDR1 is SGHTA and CDR2 FQGTGA. Deletions cut 5 bases from V and 2 bases from J, with 9 bases between. The CDR3 contains 13 residues. The DNA for the CDR3 is TGTGCCAGCAGCCAAAGGCTACAAGAGACCCAGTACTTC. This encodes CASSQRLQETQYF.

The chain recombines TRBV6-6 with TRBJ2-1; no definite D call. Per the germline V gene, CDR1 is MNHNY and CDR2 is SVGAGI (reference sequence). There are 11 residues in the CDR3. Trimming took 5 bases from V and 7 from J, leaving 6 bases between them. CDR3 residues: CASSRRNEQFF. The CDR3 DNA follows: TGTGCCAGCAGTAGGCGAAATGAGCAGTTCTTC.

In this sample, this clone turned up once. This rearrangement joins TRBV7-9 to TRBJ2-3; TRBD2 matches 7 bases. The V gene end was trimmed by 2 bases and the J gene end by 2 bases; junction bases not matched to a gene: 4. CDR1 SEHNR and CDR2 FQNEAQ come from the germline V gene (reference sequence). The CDR3 has 15 residues. For the CDR3, the DNA is TGTGCCAGCAGCTTAAGCGGGAATCCCACAGATACGCAGTATTTT. Its protein is CASSLSGNPTDTQYF.

This sequence joins TRBV5-4 and TRBJ2-2; D is uncertain. Trimming pared 2 bases from V and 1 base from J, leaving 9 bases between. The CDR3 covers 15 residues. Germline values: CDR1 SGHNT, CDR2 YYREEE (reference sequence). Here the CDR3 reads CASSFTSGNTGELFF. CDR3 DNA: TGTGCCAGCAGCTTTACTTCAGGGAACACCGGGGAGCTGTTTTTT.

The chain is built from TRBV29-1 and TRBJ1-2, with TRBD1 matching over 8 bases. This CDR3 contains 13 residues. V trimming: 5 bases; J trimming: 2 bases; junction bases outside the gene matches: 4. Germline values: CDR1 SQVTM, CDR2 ANQGSEA. The CDR3 sequence is CSVQDRENYGYTF. CDR3 bases: TGCAGCGTTCAGGACAGGGAGAACTATGGCTACACCTTC.

The chain couples TRBV28 to TRBJ2-3; 11 nucleotides agree with TRBD2. Per germline, CDR1 MDHEN and CDR2 SYDVKM. The CDR3 is 14 amino acids. V dropped 9 bases and J dropped 3; count of bases not matched to a gene: 5. The CDR3 region is CASIAGGPTDTQYF. Here the CDR3 DNA reads TGTGCCAGTATAGCGGGAGGGCCGACAGATACGCAGTATTTT.

The rearrangement uses TRBV6-5 and TRBJ1-2; 7 positions agree with TRBD1. Losses at the gene ends were 10 bases for V and 8 bases for J; bases not matched to a gene: 16. In germline, CDR1 is MNHEY, CDR2 SVGAGI. This CDR3 contains 14 residues. CDR3 loop: CATGTAHPFQGYTF. CDR3 coding DNA: TGTGCCACAGGGACAGCTCATCCCTTTCAAGGCTACACCTTC.

CDR3 nucleotides: TGTGCCAGCGACAATCGGGGCGGGGTGCCCGAGCAGTACTTC. This codes for CASDNRGGVPEQYF. V gene TRBV2 combines with J gene TRBJ2-7; D perhaps matches TRBD2 (6 bases). With 8 bases removed from V and 6 bases from J, the gap between germline ends came to 20 bases. CDR1 and CDR2 from the germline V gene are SNHLY and FYNNEI. This CDR3 region has 14 residues.

The rearrangement links TRBV5-5 to TRBJ1-2; 7 positions agree with TRBD1. The J segment lost 4 bases and the V segment lost 0 bases, leaving 9 bases of the junction unmatched. Germline V gene sequence: CDR1 SGHKS, CDR2 YYEKEE (reference sequence). The CDR3 covers 16 residues. The CDR3 here is CASSLGDTGETYGYTF. In DNA, the CDR3 is TGTGCCAGCAGCTTGGGTGATACAGGGGAGACCTATGGCTACACCTTC.